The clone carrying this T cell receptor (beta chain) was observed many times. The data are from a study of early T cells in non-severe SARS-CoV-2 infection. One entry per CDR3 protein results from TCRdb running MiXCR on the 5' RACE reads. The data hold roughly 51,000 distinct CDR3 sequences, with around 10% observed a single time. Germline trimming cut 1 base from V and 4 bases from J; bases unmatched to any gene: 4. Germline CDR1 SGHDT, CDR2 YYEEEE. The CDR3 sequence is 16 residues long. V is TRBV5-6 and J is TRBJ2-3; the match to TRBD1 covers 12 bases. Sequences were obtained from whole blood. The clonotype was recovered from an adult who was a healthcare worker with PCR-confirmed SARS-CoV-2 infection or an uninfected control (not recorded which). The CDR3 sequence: CASSLTGQGASDTQYF. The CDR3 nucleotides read TGTGCCAGCAGCTTGACGGGACAGGGGGCATCAGATACGCAGTATTTT.